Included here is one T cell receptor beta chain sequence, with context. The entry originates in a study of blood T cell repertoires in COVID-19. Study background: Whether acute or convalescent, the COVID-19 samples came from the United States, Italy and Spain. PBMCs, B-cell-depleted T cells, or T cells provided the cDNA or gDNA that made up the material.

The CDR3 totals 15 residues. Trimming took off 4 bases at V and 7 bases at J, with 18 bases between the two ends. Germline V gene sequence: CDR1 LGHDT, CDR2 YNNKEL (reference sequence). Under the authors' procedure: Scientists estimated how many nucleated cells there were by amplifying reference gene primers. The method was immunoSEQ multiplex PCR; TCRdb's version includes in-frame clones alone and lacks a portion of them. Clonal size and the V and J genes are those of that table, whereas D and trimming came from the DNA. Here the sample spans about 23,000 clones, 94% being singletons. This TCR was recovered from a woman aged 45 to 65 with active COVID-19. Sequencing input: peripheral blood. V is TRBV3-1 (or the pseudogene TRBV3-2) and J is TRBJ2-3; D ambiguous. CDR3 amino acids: CASSPRGQPPNTQYF. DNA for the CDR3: TGTGCCAGCAGCCCCCGAGGCCAACCCCCAAATACGCAGTATTTT.